This passage covers 27 T cell receptor beta chains from one sample sequenced in a study of blood T cell repertoires in COVID-19. Using immunoSEQ multiplex PCR, the repertoire was profiled, and TCRdb retains in-frame clones only, with some absent. There are some 270,000 clones in the sample; 89% occur only once, and approximately 1.5% lies in the top ten. What was sequenced was PBMCs or T cells enriched from blood (not recorded which). Every receptor here comes from a woman aged 40 to 50 who had recovered from COVID-19.

This clone was counted a few times. V gene TRBV3-1 (or the pseudogene TRBV3-2) combines with J gene TRBJ1-2; D uncertain. CDR1 is LGHDT, CDR2 YNNKEL, per germline (reference sequence). V lost 4 bases and J lost 4, with 19 bases in between. The CDR3 sequence is 16 residues long. The chain's CDR3 is CASSPGWAAATYGYTF. The CDR3 DNA reads as TGTGCCAGCAGCCCCGGTTGGGCAGCTGCTACCTATGGCTACACCTTC.

The V gene is TRBV4-1, the J gene TRBJ2-5; TRBD1 is a possible D gene (5 bases). This CDR3 has 13 residues. Trimming pared 8 bases from V and 5 bases from J, leaving 15 bases between. Germline CDR1 is MGHRA and CDR2 is YSYEKL. The chain's CDR3 is CASGWGPGETQYF. The DNA of the CDR3 is TGCGCCAGCGGTTGGGGCCCCGGGGAGACCCAGTACTTC.

This chain uses TRBV27 with TRBJ1-1; 7 nucleotides agree with TRBD1. J gave up 2 bases and V 5 bases, and 8 bases lay outside the gene matches. Germline V CDR1 and CDR2: MNHEY, SMNVEV (reference sequence). The CDR3 has 15 amino acids. The CDR3: CASSTHRGINTEAFF. The DNA for the CDR3 is TGTGCCAGCAGTACCCACAGGGGCATCAACACTGAAGCTTTCTTT.

On this clone: The same CDR3 also results from other DNA sequences found in this sample. This chain connects TRBV5-6 to TRBJ2-7, with TRBD1 identical over 7 bases. Germline V lookup: CDR1 SGHDT, CDR2 YYEEEE. The length of the CDR3 is 14 residues. With V trimmed by 0 bases and J by 1 base, 1 base remained unmatched. CDR3 sequence reads: CASSLAGGSYEQYF. The DNA of the CDR3 is TGTGCCAGCAGCTTGGCAGGGGGTTCCTACGAGCAGTACTTC. Looking up the rest from reference TRBV5-6 and TRBJ2-7 gives the full variable domain: DAGVTQSPTHLIKTRGQQVTLRCSPKSGHDTVSWYQQALGQGPQFIFQYYEEEERQRGNFPDRFSGHQFPNYSSELNVNALLLGDSALYLCASSLAGGSYEQYFGPGTRLTVT.

This chain links TRBV5-1 with TRBJ1-4; D might be TRBD1 (6 bases). The V gene's germline CDR1 is SGHRS and CDR2 YFSETQ. Trimming took 3 bases from V and 5 from J, leaving 11 bases between them. The CDR3 is 14 residues long. The CDR3 reads CASSSGTRNEKLFF. The CDR3 DNA is TGCGCCAGCAGCTCCGGGACAAGAAATGAAAAACTGTTTTTT.

This clone was observed a single time. This chain uses TRBV25-1 with TRBJ1-1, with 8 bases fitting TRBD1. J gave up 0 bases and V 9 bases, and 18 bases lay outside the gene matches. The CDR3 has 18 amino acids. Germline V lookup: CDR1 MGHDK, CDR2 SYGVNS. CDR3 bases: TGTGCCAGGCGGGACAGGATACCGCTCTTCGTCATGAACACTGAAGCTTTCTTT. It encodes CARRDRIPLFVMNTEAFF.

The J gene is TRBJ2-2, the V gene TRBV2, with D perhaps matching TRBD2 (7 bases). The CDR3 is made up of 12 amino acids. In germline, CDR1 is SNHLY, CDR2 FYNNEI. V lost 8 bases and J lost 11, with 15 bases in between. CDR3 loop: CASGGQRGELFF. In DNA, the CDR3 is TGTGCCAGCGGGGGCCAGCGGGGTGAGCTGTTTTTT.

V is TRBV12-2 and J is TRBJ1-2; the tabulated D call, TRBD1, remains unverified against the DNA. TRBV12-2 is shown as a pseudogene. This CDR3 region has 18 residues. CDR3 DNA sequence: TGTGCAAGTCGCTTAGTGATAAGGGACAGGGGGCTCGGCTATGGCTACACCTTC. This codes for CASRLVIRDRGLGYGYTF.

The CDR3: CASSLQGRGTEAFF. The CDR3 DNA sequence: TGCGCCAGCAGCTTGCAGGGCAGGGGCACTGAAGCTTTCTTT. The rearrangement links TRBV5-1 to TRBJ1-1; possibly TRBD1 for D (6 bases). Germline CDR1 is SGHRS and CDR2 is YFSETQ. The V and J ends lost 1 base and 4 bases respectively, with 11 bases between them. This CDR3 comprises 14 residues.

The genes are TRBV7-5 and TRBJ2-6; the table gives TRBD1 as D, unverified against the DNA. TRBV7-5 is labeled a pseudogene. CDR3 size: 17 residues. CDR3 coding DNA: TGTGCCAGAAGCTTAGCGGGACAGAGCCCCGGGGCCAACGTCCTGACTTTC. As protein: CARSLAGQSPGANVLTF.

Here the CDR3 reads CASSRQGRAEQFF. The DNA of the CDR3 is TGTGCCAGCAGTAGACAGGGGAGAGCTGAGCAGTTCTTC. The genes are TRBV2 and TRBJ2-1; 8 nucleotides line up with TRBD1. Germline loops: CDR1 SNHLY, CDR2 FYNNEI. CDR3 size: 13 residues. The V gene end was trimmed by 5 bases and the J gene end by 9 bases; junction bases not matched to a gene: 6.

The V gene is TRBV15, the J gene TRBJ2-3; TRBD2 matches 9 bases. This CDR3 comprises 16 residues. The V and J ends lost 0 bases and 5 bases, in that order; junction bases with no gene match: 6. In germline, CDR1 is LNHNV, CDR2 YYDKDF (reference sequence). The CDR3 protein is CATSRDPSGTVDTQYF. Written as DNA, the CDR3 is TGTGCCACCAGCAGAGATCCTAGCGGGACAGTAGATACGCAGTATTTT.

The V and J genes are TRBV10-3 and TRBJ2-2; 11 bases align to TRBD2. There are 16 residues in the CDR3. The V and J ends lost 4 bases and 4 bases, in that order; junction bases with no gene match: 5. CDR1 and CDR2 (germline): ENHRY, SYGVKD. The CDR3 DNA reads TGTGCCATCAGTGCCCTAGCGGGAGGATCCACCGGGGAGCTGTTTTTT. Protein: CAISALAGGSTGELFF.

V usage is TRBV6-6 and J usage is TRBJ1-1; D gene unclear. The CDR3 is made up of 14 amino acids. Per germline, CDR1 MNHNY and CDR2 SVGAGI (reference sequence). The V and J ends lost 7 bases and 0 bases respectively, with 12 bases between them. The DNA for the CDR3 is TGTGCCAGCACCTCTTATACGGTGAACACTGAAGCTTTCTTT. The encoded protein is CASTSYTVNTEAFF.

The rearrangement uses TRBV7-9 and TRBJ2-1; the match to TRBD2 covers 8 bases. Germline CDR1 is SEHNR and CDR2 is FQNEAQ (reference sequence). The junction had 18 bases not matched to a gene; V was cut back by 0 bases and J by 8 bases. This CDR3 has 19 residues. The DNA for the CDR3 is TGTGCCAGCAGCTTAGCGCTCATTCGGGCGGGAGGAGGTCGCGATGAGCAGTTCTTC. Its translation: CASSLALIRAGGGRDEQFF.

This clone was seen only once. This rearrangement joins TRBV5-1 to TRBJ1-4, with D unresolved. V shed 2 bases and J shed 0 bases, with 8 bases lying between them. Germline CDR1 SGHRS, CDR2 YFSETQ. There are 15 residues in the CDR3. CDR3 DNA sequence: TGCGCCAGCAGCTTTTTGGGAGCAACTAATGAAAAACTGTTTTTT. Translation gives CASSFLGATNEKLFF.

V usage is TRBV12-3 or TRBV12-4 and J usage is TRBJ1-2; D gene ambiguous. V shed 8 bases and J shed 3 bases, with 10 bases lying between them. This CDR3 is built from 12 residues. CDR3: CASSPQDYGYTF. The CDR3 bases are TGTGCCAGCTCCCCCCAGGACTATGGCTACACCTTC.

The genes are TRBV5-1 and TRBJ2-2; 8 bases agree with TRBD2. Germline lookup yields CDR1 SGHRS and CDR2 YFSETQ. The CDR3 totals 15 residues. V lost 4 bases, J lost 5 bases, and 7 bases stayed unmatched. The CDR3 is CASSTGTRGTGELFF. DNA of the CDR3: TGCGCCAGCAGCACCGGGACTAGAGGTACCGGGGAGCTGTTTTTT.

V is TRBV2 and J is TRBJ2-5, with 12 bases aligning to TRBD2. V dropped 6 bases and J dropped 3; count of bases not matched to a gene: 8. Per the germline V gene, CDR1 is SNHLY and CDR2 is FYNNEI. The CDR3 has 16 residues. For the CDR3, the DNA is TGTGCCAGCAGCGTACCTAGCGGGGGGGCTGAAGAGACCCAGTACTTC. This sequence encodes CASSVPSGGAEETQYF.

The V gene is TRBV7-3, the J gene TRBJ1-6, with D uncertain. The germline V gene has CDR1 SGHTA and CDR2 FQGTGA. V lost 0 bases and J 10 bases, leaving 22 bases between the germline ends. This CDR3 region has 18 residues. The CDR3 bases are TGTGCCAGCAGCTTAACTCCCCCAAAAAGTGGGGAGAGATCACCCCTCCACTTT. Translation: CASSLTPPKSGERSPLHF.

J is TRBJ2-7 and V is TRBV11-2; 7 bases align to TRBD1. The germline gives CDR1 SGHAT, CDR2 FQNNGV. The CDR3 length is 14 residues. The J segment lost 1 base and the V segment lost 4 bases, leaving 4 bases of the junction unmatched. The CDR3 nucleotides are TGTGCCAGCAGCTCCACAGGGGTTTCCTACGAGCAGTACTTC. The encoded protein is CASSSTGVSYEQYF. The whole variable domain, remainder taken from reference TRBV11-2 and TRBJ2-7, is EAGVAQSPRYKIIEKRQSVAFWCNPISGHATLYWYQQILGQGPKLLIQFQNNGVVDDSQLPKDRFSAERLKGVDSTLKIQPAKLEDSAVYLCASSSTGVSYEQYFGPGTRLTVT.

The CDR3 loop reads CASSRPGQAGEQYF. CDR3 sequence (DNA): TGTGCCAGCAGCCGACCGGGACAGGCTGGGGAGCAGTACTTC. The rearrangement joins TRBV4-2 to TRBJ2-7; the match to TRBD1 covers 8 bases. Per germline, CDR1 LGHNA and CDR2 YNFKEQ. The CDR3 sequence is 14 residues long. Unmatched junction bases numbered 9, after V lost 4 bases and J lost 7 bases.

This chain uses TRBV29-1 with TRBJ2-1; 9 nucleotides match TRBD2. Per germline, CDR1 SQVTM and CDR2 ANQGSEA. This CDR3 has 14 residues. After removal of 7 bases from V and 2 bases from J, the junction contained 6 bases not matched to a gene. The CDR3 nucleotides are TGCAGCGCAACGCGGGGGGGGGCCTACAATGAGCAGTTCTTC. Translated: CSATRGGAYNEQFF.

This chain connects TRBV10-1 to TRBJ1-1; TRBD1 aligns across 7 bases. The CDR3 extends over 14 amino acids. CDR1 WNHNN and CDR2 SYGVQD come from the germline V gene (reference sequence). V lost 8 bases and J lost 0; bases outside the gene matches: 6. This CDR3 reads CASSRQGLNTEAFF. In DNA form, the CDR3 reads TGCGCCAGCTCACGACAGGGCCTGAACACTGAAGCTTTCTTT.

The gene calls are TRBV3-1 (or the pseudogene TRBV3-2) and TRBJ1-1; TRBD1 matches 7 bases. CDR3 length: 15 amino acids. V trimming: 3 bases; J trimming: 3 bases; junction bases outside the gene matches: 7. From germline, CDR1 is LGHDT and CDR2 YNNKEL (reference sequence). In DNA form, the CDR3 reads TGTGCCAGCAGCCAGGGACAGTTAAAGGACACTGAAGCTTTCTTT. The encoded protein is CASSQGQLKDTEAFF.

A few counts support this clone. This chain links TRBV12-5 with TRBJ1-4, with 7 bases fitting TRBD1. The length of the CDR3 is 14 residues. Per the germline V gene, CDR1 is LGHNT and CDR2 is FRNRAP. The trim removed 7 bases at V and 4 bases at J, leaving 6 bases unmatched. This chain's CDR3 is CASARDSFNEKLFF. Written as DNA, the CDR3 is TGTGCTAGTGCCCGGGACAGTTTTAATGAAAAACTGTTTTTT.

The rearrangement joins TRBV11-2 to TRBJ1-4, with 8 bases matching TRBD1. The V segment lost 4 bases and the J segment 7 bases; nucleotides outside the gene matches: 8. From germline, CDR1 is SGHAT and CDR2 FQNNGV. The CDR3 runs 15 residues. The chain's CDR3 is CASSSGQGHLEKLFF. The CDR3 region has the DNA TGTGCCAGCAGCTCAGGACAGGGTCATCTTGAAAAACTGTTTTTT.